This is a list of T cell receptor beta chains from one sample in a study of shared T cell receptors in the human thymus. Assay: immunoSEQ multiplex PCR; the TCRdb copy retains only in-frame clones and omits some. This sample has around 340,000 clones; 95% occur once, and the top ten carry around 0.018%. The source material was thymocytes. These receptor sequences come from a human donor. CDR3s include the opening cysteine and the closing phenylalanine or tryptophan. D genes are given only for firm matches. Clone size is given for some rows only: seen once, a few or many times, or a class if the clone is expanded.

size,J,D,V,CDR3,DNA
-,TRBJ2-3,TRBD2,TRBV7-2,CASSPVGSGRAWGDTQYF,TGTGCCAGCAGCCCCGTTGGTAGCGGGAGGGCCTGGGGAGATACGCAGTATTTT
-,TRBJ2-7,-,TRBV2,CASSPWTSYEQYF,TGTGCCAGCAGTCCATGGACAAGCTACGAGCAGTACTTC
-,TRBJ1-5,-,TRBV30,CAWSLDSNQPQHF,TGTGCCTGGAGTTTAGACAGCAATCAGCCCCAGCATTTT
-,TRBJ2-1,TRBD2,TRBV9,CASSVSFLAERSYNEQFF,TGTGCCAGCAGCGTAAGTTTCCTAGCGGAGAGATCCTACAATGAGCAGTTCTTC
-,TRBJ2-5,TRBD2,TRBV14,CASSQDWASGGKETQYF,TGTGCCAGCAGCCAAGATTGGGCCAGCGGGGGGAAAGAGACCCAGTACTTC
-,TRBJ2-3,TRBD2,TRBV28,CASSFVLAGPFGRTDTQYF,TGTGCCAGCAGTTTCGTGCTAGCGGGACCCTTCGGGCGCACAGATACGCAGTATTTT
-,TRBJ2-7,TRBD1,TRBV30,CAWSVNDRGSYEQYF,TGTGCCTGGAGTGTAAATGACAGGGGGTCTTACGAGCAGTACTTC
-,TRBJ1-3,-,TRBV14,CASSQVGEGGNTIYF,TGTGCCAGCAGCCAAGTAGGGGAAGGAGGAAACACCATATATTTT
-,TRBJ2-3,-,TRBV28,CASNYGPSGDTQYF,TGTGCCAGCAATTATGGACCCTCCGGAGATACGCAGTATTTT
-,TRBJ2-7,TRBD1,TRBV28,CASSLFPGGGIKYEQYF,TGTGCCAGCAGTTTATTTCCAGGGGGCGGGATAAAGTACGAGCAGTACTTC
-,TRBJ1-1,-,TRBV27,CASRHQENTEAFF,TGTGCCAGCAGACATCAGGAGAACACTGAAGCTTTCTTT
-,TRBJ2-2,TRBD2,TRBV27,CASSPPGGHGELFF,TGTGCCAGCAGTCCCCCGGGGGGGCACGGGGAGCTGTTTTTT
-,TRBJ2-7,TRBD1,TRBV9,CASSFRQGASYEQYF,TGTGCCAGCAGCTTCCGACAGGGGGCTTCCTACGAGCAGTACTTC
-,TRBJ2-5,TRBD1,TRBV11-2,CASNLEWDRPTRETQYF,TGTGCCAGCAACCTTGAGTGGGACAGGCCCACTAGGGAGACCCAGTACTTC
-,TRBJ2-7,-,TRBV28,CASSGQKLYEQYF,TGTGCCAGCAGCGGACAGAAACTCTACGAGCAGTACTTC
-,TRBJ2-3,-,TRBV27,CASTPPDTESTDTQYF,TGTGCCAGCACCCCCCCGGACACTGAAAGCACAGATACGCAGTATTTT
-,TRBJ1-1,-,TRBV5-1,CASRGPREHNTEAFF,TGCGCCAGCAGGGGCCCCCGGGAGCACAACACTGAAGCTTTCTTT
-,TRBJ1-5,-,TRBV19,CASSGGRVGNQPQHF,TGTGCCAGTAGTGGGGGAAGGGTTGGCAATCAGCCCCAGCATTTT
once,TRBJ2-7,-,TRBV7-8,CASSSLGYPYEQYF,TGTGCCAGCAGCTCCCTCGGGTACCCCTACGAGCAGTACTTC
-,TRBJ2-1,TRBD2,TRBV5-6,CASSLPSGRAYNEQFF,TGTGCCAGCAGCTTGCCAAGCGGGAGGGCCTACAATGAGCAGTTCTTC
few,TRBJ1-3,-,TRBV2,CASTPGNTIYF,TGTGCCAGCACCCCTGGAAACACCATATATTTT
-,TRBJ2-1,-,TRBV29-1,CSVDRGSSYNEQFF,TGCAGCGTAGATAGGGGTAGCTCCTACAATGAGCAGTTCTTC
-,TRBJ2-1,TRBD2,TRBV11-3,CASSLMGGRGDEQFF,TGTGCCAGCAGCTTGATGGGCGGGAGGGGCGATGAGCAGTTCTTC
-,TRBJ2-2,TRBD1,TRBV2,CASGTDPTGELFF,TGTGCCAGCGGGACAGACCCCACCGGGGAGCTGTTTTTT
-,TRBJ2-3,-,TRBV6-1,CASSALSAAQYF,TGTGCCAGCAGTGCTCTTAGCGCGGCGCAGTATTTT
-,TRBJ1-5,-,TRBV15,CATSRVPGESNQPQHF,TGTGCCACCAGCAGAGTACCCGGGGAAAGCAATCAGCCCCAGCATTTT
-,TRBJ2-2,-,TRBV5-1,CASSLAPLNTGELFF,TGCGCCAGCAGCTTGGCCCCCCTTAACACCGGGGAGCTGTTTTTT
-,TRBJ2-7,TRBD1,TRBV29-1,CSVTVGQGLFYEQYF,TGCAGCGTTACCGTGGGACAGGGTCTTTTCTACGAGCAGTACTTC
-,TRBJ2-7,TRBD1,TRBV5-4,CASSFVAILTGTVSYEQYF,TGTGCCAGCAGCTTTGTCGCTATATTAACCGGGACAGTGTCCTACGAGCAGTACTTC
-,TRBJ2-7,-,TRBV4-3,CASSQVLTYEQYF,TGCGCCAGCAGCCAAGTCCTAACCTACGAGCAGTACTTC
-,TRBJ2-7,-,TRBV27,CASSPLGGEQYF,TGTGCCAGCAGTCCCCTCGGGGGCGAGCAGTACTTC